These T cell receptor beta chains were read from a single sample in a study of T cells in Graves' hyperthyroidism and ophthalmopathy. TCRdb called the multiplex PCR reads again in MiXCR, with one record for every CDR3 protein. The data show some 300,000 distinct CDR3 sequences, approximately 18% seen once. The sequencing sample was made of blood. The receptor source for this set is a man aged 50 to 59 with Graves' ophthalmopathy. The CDR3 runs from the conserved cysteine through the conserved F or W. Each record gives: V gene, D gene, J gene, clone size, CDR3 protein, CDR3 DNA. A D gene is named only where the DNA matches it firmly. Only some rows state a clone size, as once, few, many or a class for expanded clones.

V gene: TRBV28
D gene: TRBD2
J gene: TRBJ2-7
clone size: many
CDR3 protein: CASSLLAGGYEQYF
CDR3 DNA: TGTGCCAGCAGTTTACTAGCGGGAGGCTACGAGCAGTACTTC

V gene: TRBV4-1
D gene: .
J gene: TRBJ1-2
clone size: .
CDR3 protein: CASSLQQDYYGYTF
CDR3 DNA: TGCGCCAGCAGCCTCCAACAGGACTACTATGGCTACACCTTC

V gene: TRBV5-1
D gene: .
J gene: TRBJ2-1
clone size: many
CDR3 protein: CASSRARNNEQFF
CDR3 DNA: TGCGCCAGCTCCCGGGCAAGGAACAATGAGCAGTTCTTC

V gene: TRBV27
D gene: .
J gene: TRBJ1-1
clone size: many
CDR3 protein: CASSLSRDTEAFF
CDR3 DNA: TGTGCCAGCAGTTTATCGCGGGACACTGAAGCTTTCTTT

V gene: TRBV11-1
D gene: .
J gene: TRBJ2-2
clone size: many
CDR3 protein: CASSLVGAPNTGELFF
CDR3 DNA: TGTGCCAGCAGCCTCGTGGGGGCGCCGAACACCGGGGAGCTGTTTTTT

V gene: TRBV6-1
D gene: TRBD2
J gene: TRBJ2-7
clone size: many
CDR3 protein: CASSSTGLAVYEQYF
CDR3 DNA: TGTGCCAGCAGCTCGACGGGACTAGCGGTCTACGAGCAGTACTTC

V gene: TRBV7-9
D gene: .
J gene: TRBJ2-3
clone size: .
CDR3 protein: CASSLRELDTQYF
CDR3 DNA: TGTGCCAGCAGCTTAAGAGAGTTAGATACGCAGTATTTT

V gene: TRBV7-9
D gene: TRBD2
J gene: TRBJ2-1
clone size: many
CDR3 protein: CASSLYSGRARNEQFF
CDR3 DNA: TGTGCCAGCAGCTTGTATAGCGGGAGGGCGCGGAATGAGCAGTTCTTC

V gene: TRBV2
D gene: .
J gene: TRBJ2-1
clone size: once
CDR3 protein: CASSDWEQLYNGQFF
CDR3 DNA: TGTGCCAGCAGTGACTGGGAACAGCTTTACAATGGGCAGTTCTTC

V gene: TRBV7-9
D gene: TRBD2
J gene: TRBJ2-7
clone size: few
CDR3 protein: CASSFPPDASGPYEQYF
CDR3 DNA: TGTGCCAGCAGCTTTCCCCCAGACGCTAGCGGCCCCTACGAGCAGTACTTC

V gene: TRBV5-1
D gene: TRBD2
J gene: TRBJ2-3
clone size: .
CDR3 protein: CASRRTGLAGVTDTQYF
CDR3 DNA: TGCGCCAGCAGACGAACCGGACTAGCGGGAGTAACAGATACGCAGTATTTT

V gene: TRBV5-6
D gene: TRBD1
J gene: TRBJ2-4
clone size: few
CDR3 protein: CASSLDRGAKNIQYF
CDR3 DNA: TGTGCCAGCAGCTTGGACAGGGGAGCCAAAAACATTCAGTACTTC

V gene: TRBV7-2
D gene: .
J gene: TRBJ1-1
clone size: few
CDR3 protein: CASSPRAIGDTEAFF
CDR3 DNA: TGTGCCAGCAGCCCCAGGGCGATTGGGGACACTGAAGCTTTCTTT

V gene: TRBV12-3/TRBV12-4
D gene: .
J gene: TRBJ2-7
clone size: few
CDR3 protein: CASSFRGGSYEQYF
CDR3 DNA: TGTGCCAGCAGTTTTAGGGGAGGCTCCTACGAGCAGTACTTC

V gene: TRBV7-3
D gene: .
J gene: TRBJ2-1
clone size: many
CDR3 protein: CASSFTSSSEQFF
CDR3 DNA: TGTGCCAGCAGCTTTACTAGCTCCAGTGAGCAGTTCTTC

V gene: TRBV2
D gene: TRBD2
J gene: TRBJ2-1
clone size: .
CDR3 protein: CASSELAGGPDNEQFF
CDR3 DNA: TGTGCCAGCAGTGAACTAGCGGGAGGGCCGGACAATGAGCAGTTCTTC

V gene: TRBV20-1
D gene: .
J gene: TRBJ2-1
clone size: few
CDR3 protein: CSARGGVSYNEQFF
CDR3 DNA: TGCAGTGCTAGAGGAGGAGTCTCCTACAATGAGCAGTTCTTC

V gene: TRBV7-6
D gene: .
J gene: TRBJ2-2
clone size: few
CDR3 protein: CASSSLTGTTGELFF
CDR3 DNA: TGTGCCAGCAGCTCATTGACAGGAACTACCGGGGAGCTGTTTTTT

V gene: TRBV10-1
D gene: .
J gene: TRBJ2-4
clone size: .
CDR3 protein: CASYSMRPIAKNIQYF
CDR3 DNA: TGCGCCAGCTACAGCATGAGACCTATAGCCAAAAACATTCAGTACTTC

V gene: TRBV7-9
D gene: .
J gene: TRBJ2-1
clone size: .
CDR3 protein: CASSLLAGLQGSYNEQFF
CDR3 DNA: TGTGCCAGCAGCTTATTGGCGGGATTGCAAGGCTCCTACAATGAGCAGTTCTTC

V gene: TRBV20-1
D gene: .
J gene: TRBJ1-5
clone size: few
CDR3 protein: CSARDFGAGYSNQPQHF
CDR3 DNA: TGCAGTGCTAGAGACTTCGGGGCAGGTTATAGCAATCAGCCCCAGCATTTT

V gene: TRBV11-2
D gene: TRBD1
J gene: TRBJ1-3
clone size: many
CDR3 protein: CASSLSDRSAHTIYF
CDR3 DNA: TGTGCCAGCAGCTTATCGGACAGGTCGGCACACACCATATATTTT

V gene: TRBV6-5
D gene: .
J gene: TRBJ1-5
clone size: few
CDR3 protein: CASSYRQGDQPQHF
CDR3 DNA: TGTGCCAGCAGTTACAGGCAGGGTGATCAGCCCCAGCATTTT

V gene: TRBV19
D gene: .
J gene: TRBJ2-5
clone size: .
CDR3 protein: CASKRTDQETQYF
CDR3 DNA: TGTGCCAGTAAAAGGACGGATCAAGAGACCCAGTACTTC

V gene: TRBV9
D gene: TRBD1
J gene: TRBJ2-1
clone size: .
CDR3 protein: CASSVVGTDYNEQFF
CDR3 DNA: TGTGCCAGCAGCGTAGTAGGGACAGACTACAATGAGCAGTTCTTC

V gene: TRBV4-3
D gene: TRBD1
J gene: TRBJ2-3
clone size: .
CDR3 protein: CASSLGQSGDTQYF
CDR3 DNA: TGCGCCAGCAGCTTGGGACAGTCGGGAGATACGCAGTATTTT

V gene: TRBV20-1
D gene: .
J gene: TRBJ1-1
clone size: few
CDR3 protein: CSVEGRPNTEAFF
CDR3 DNA: TGCAGTGTGGAAGGGAGGCCGAACACTGAAGCTTTCTTT

V gene: TRBV7-9
D gene: TRBD2
J gene: TRBJ2-2
clone size: few
CDR3 protein: CASLRMTSGNDYTGELFF
CDR3 DNA: TGTGCCAGCCTAAGGATGACTAGCGGGAATGATTACACCGGGGAGCTGTTTTTT

V gene: TRBV2
D gene: TRBD2
J gene: TRBJ2-1
clone size: .
CDR3 protein: CASSDRLATSGSLSYNEQFF
CDR3 DNA: TGTGCCAGCAGTGACAGGTTGGCGACTAGCGGGAGCCTTTCCTACAATGAGCAGTTCTTC

V gene: TRBV7-6
D gene: .
J gene: TRBJ2-1
clone size: many
CDR3 protein: CASSLGPRNNEQFF
CDR3 DNA: TGTGCCAGCAGCTTAGGTCCTAGAAACAATGAGCAGTTCTTC

V gene: TRBV5-6
D gene: TRBD1
J gene: TRBJ2-5
clone size: many
CDR3 protein: CASSLSSTGGETQYF
CDR3 DNA: TGTGCCAGCAGCCTCAGCTCGACAGGGGGCGAGACCCAGTACTTC

V gene: TRBV24-1
D gene: TRBD1
J gene: TRBJ2-1
clone size: few
CDR3 protein: CATSDPGGRGLNEQFF
CDR3 DNA: TGTGCCACCAGTGATCCAGGGGGCAGGGGACTCAATGAGCAGTTCTTC

V gene: TRBV7-6
D gene: TRBD2
J gene: TRBJ2-1
clone size: many
CDR3 protein: CASSLWGLAQYNEQFF
CDR3 DNA: TGTGCCAGCAGCTTATGGGGACTAGCGCAATACAATGAGCAGTTCTTC

V gene: TRBV15
D gene: .
J gene: TRBJ2-1
clone size: .
CDR3 protein: CATSRGGTANYNEQFF
CDR3 DNA: TGTGCCACCAGCAGAGGCGGGACAGCCAACTACAATGAGCAGTTCTTC

V gene: TRBV7-3
D gene: .
J gene: TRBJ1-5
clone size: many
CDR3 protein: CASSLAGPGQPQHF
CDR3 DNA: TGTGCCAGCAGCCTAGCGGGTCCTGGTCAGCCCCAGCATTTT

V gene: TRBV6-1
D gene: .
J gene: TRBJ1-2
clone size: many
CDR3 protein: CASGDRQPYGYTF
CDR3 DNA: TGTGCCAGCGGTGACAGGCAACCTTATGGCTACACCTTC

V gene: TRBV2
D gene: .
J gene: TRBJ2-7
clone size: few
CDR3 protein: CASCRDITYEQYF
CDR3 DNA: TGTGCCAGCTGCCGGGACATTACCTACGAGCAGTACTTC

V gene: TRBV2
D gene: .
J gene: TRBJ2-1
clone size: .
CDR3 protein: CASSLSPGRSYNEQFF
CDR3 DNA: TGCGCCAGCAGCCTGTCCCCGGGACGGTCCTACAATGAGCAGTTCTTC

V gene: TRBV11-2
D gene: .
J gene: TRBJ2-1
clone size: many
CDR3 protein: CASSPAGSYNEQFF
CDR3 DNA: TGTGCCAGCAGCCCCGCGGGCTCCTACAATGAGCAGTTCTTC

V gene: TRBV20-1
D gene: TRBD2
J gene: TRBJ2-7
clone size: many
CDR3 protein: CSARSRRESSYEQYF
CDR3 DNA: TGCAGTGCTAGAAGTCGGCGGGAGTCCTCCTACGAGCAGTACTTC

V gene: TRBV6-1
D gene: TRBD2
J gene: TRBJ2-7
clone size: many
CDR3 protein: CASSPGLASREQYF
CDR3 DNA: TGTGCCAGCAGTCCGGGACTAGCTTCTAGGGAGCAGTACTTC

V gene: TRBV30
D gene: TRBD1
J gene: TRBJ2-7
clone size: .
CDR3 protein: CAWRSGTGGREQYF
CDR3 DNA: TGTGCCTGGAGGTCCGGGACAGGGGGCCGCGAGCAGTACTTC

V gene: TRBV29-1
D gene: .
J gene: TRBJ1-3
clone size: many
CDR3 protein: CSVGLGQHGNTIYF
CDR3 DNA: TGCAGCGTGGGATTAGGACAGCATGGAAACACCATATATTTT

V gene: TRBV20-1
D gene: .
J gene: TRBJ2-2
clone size: few
CDR3 protein: CSARDVLVANTGELFF
CDR3 DNA: TGCAGTGCTAGAGACGTACTAGTAGCGAACACCGGGGAGCTGTTTTTT

V gene: TRBV28
D gene: .
J gene: TRBJ2-1
clone size: many
CDR3 protein: CASTFRVGVDNEQFF
CDR3 DNA: TGTGCCAGCACCTTCCGCGTGGGGGTGGACAATGAGCAGTTCTTC

V gene: TRBV6-1
D gene: .
J gene: TRBJ1-5
clone size: few
CDR3 protein: CASSGGLGQPQHF
CDR3 DNA: TGTGCCAGCAGTGGCGGCCTAGGACAGCCCCAGCATTTT

V gene: TRBV7-8
D gene: .
J gene: TRBJ2-1
clone size: many
CDR3 protein: CASSLSRDSSYNEQFF
CDR3 DNA: TGTGCCAGCAGCTTATCGCGGGATAGCTCCTACAATGAGCAGTTCTTC

V gene: TRBV5-1
D gene: .
J gene: TRBJ2-1
clone size: many
CDR3 protein: CASSLARAAYNEQFF
CDR3 DNA: TGCGCCAGCAGCTTGGCTAGAGCAGCTTACAATGAGCAGTTCTTC

V gene: TRBV5-4
D gene: .
J gene: TRBJ2-3
clone size: .
CDR3 protein: CASSLQGRATDTQYF
CDR3 DNA: TGTGCCAGCAGCTTGCAGGGTCGGGCAACAGATACGCAGTATTTT

V gene: TRBV11-2
D gene: .
J gene: TRBJ1-1
clone size: many
CDR3 protein: CASSPGQTAFF
CDR3 DNA: TGTGCCAGCAGCCCAGGACAGACGGCTTTCTTT

V gene: TRBV6-2/TRBV6-3
D gene: .
J gene: TRBJ2-7
clone size: few
CDR3 protein: CASSKSEQYF
CDR3 DNA: TGTGCCAGCAGCAAGAGTGAGCAGTACTTC

V gene: TRBV7-3
D gene: .
J gene: TRBJ2-2
clone size: few
CDR3 protein: CASSPPGQNTGELFF
CDR3 DNA: TGTGCCAGCAGCCCCCCCGGCCAAAACACCGGGGAGCTGTTTTTT